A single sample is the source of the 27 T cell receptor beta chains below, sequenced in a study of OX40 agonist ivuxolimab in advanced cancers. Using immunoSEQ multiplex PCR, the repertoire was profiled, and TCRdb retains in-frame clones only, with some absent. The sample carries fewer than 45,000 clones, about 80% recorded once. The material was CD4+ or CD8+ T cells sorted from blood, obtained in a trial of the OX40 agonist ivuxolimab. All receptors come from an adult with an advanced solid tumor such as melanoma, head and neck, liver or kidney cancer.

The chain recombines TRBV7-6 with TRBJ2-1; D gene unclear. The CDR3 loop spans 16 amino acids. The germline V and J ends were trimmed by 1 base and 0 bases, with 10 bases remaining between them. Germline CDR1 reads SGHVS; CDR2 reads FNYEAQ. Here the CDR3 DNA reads TGTGCCAGCAGCTTAGTGCCGATGAGCTCCTACAATGAGCAGTTCTTC. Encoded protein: CASSLVPMSSYNEQFF.

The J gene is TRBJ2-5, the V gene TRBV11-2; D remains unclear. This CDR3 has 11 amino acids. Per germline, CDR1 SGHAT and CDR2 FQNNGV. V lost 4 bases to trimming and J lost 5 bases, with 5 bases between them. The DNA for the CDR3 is TGTGCCAGCAGCTACGGGGAGACCCAGTACTTC. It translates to CASSYGETQYF.

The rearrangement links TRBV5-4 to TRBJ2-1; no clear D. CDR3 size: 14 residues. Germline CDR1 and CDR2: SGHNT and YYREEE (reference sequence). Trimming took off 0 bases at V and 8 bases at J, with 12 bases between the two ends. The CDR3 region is CASSLGPASDEQFF. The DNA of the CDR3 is TGTGCCAGCAGCTTGGGCCCCGCCTCCGATGAGCAGTTCTTC.

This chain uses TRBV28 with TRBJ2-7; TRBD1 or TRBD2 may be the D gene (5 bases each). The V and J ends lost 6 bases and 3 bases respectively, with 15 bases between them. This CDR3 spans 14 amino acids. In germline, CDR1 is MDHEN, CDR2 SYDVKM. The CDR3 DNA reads TGTGCCAGCAGCGGACCGGGACGGGACTACGAGCAGTACTTC. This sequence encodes CASSGPGRDYEQYF.

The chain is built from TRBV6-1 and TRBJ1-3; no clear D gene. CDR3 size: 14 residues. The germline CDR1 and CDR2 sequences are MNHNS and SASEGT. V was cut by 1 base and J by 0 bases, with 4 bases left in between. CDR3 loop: CASSEVISGNTIYF. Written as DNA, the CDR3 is TGTGCCAGCAGTGAAGTGATCTCTGGAAACACCATATATTTT.

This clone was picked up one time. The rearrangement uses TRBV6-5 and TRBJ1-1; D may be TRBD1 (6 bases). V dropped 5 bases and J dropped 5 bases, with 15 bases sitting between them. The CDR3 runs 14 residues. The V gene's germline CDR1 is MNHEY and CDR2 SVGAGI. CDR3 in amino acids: CASSRGGAETEAFF. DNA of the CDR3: TGTGCCAGCAGTCGTGGGGGCGCGGAGACTGAAGCTTTCTTT.

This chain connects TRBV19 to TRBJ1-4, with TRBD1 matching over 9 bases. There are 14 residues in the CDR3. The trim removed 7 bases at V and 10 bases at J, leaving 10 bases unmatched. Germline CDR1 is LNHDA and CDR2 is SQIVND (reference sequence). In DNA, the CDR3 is TGTGCCAGTAACCAAGGGACAGGGTTTGGAAAACTGTTTTTT. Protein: CASNQGTGFGKLFF.

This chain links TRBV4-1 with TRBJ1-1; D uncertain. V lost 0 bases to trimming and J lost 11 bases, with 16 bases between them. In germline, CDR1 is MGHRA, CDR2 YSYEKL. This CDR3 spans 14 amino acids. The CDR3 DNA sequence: TGCGCCAGCAGCCAAGATGCCATCGGCCAGCTGGCTTTCTTT. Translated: CASSQDAIGQLAFF.

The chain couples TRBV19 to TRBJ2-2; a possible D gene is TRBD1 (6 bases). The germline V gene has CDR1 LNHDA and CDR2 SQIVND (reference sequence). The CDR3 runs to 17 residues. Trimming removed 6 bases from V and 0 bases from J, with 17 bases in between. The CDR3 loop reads CASSPRGWSANTGELFF. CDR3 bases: TGTGCCAGTAGCCCCAGGGGTTGGAGCGCGAACACCGGGGAGCTGTTTTTT.

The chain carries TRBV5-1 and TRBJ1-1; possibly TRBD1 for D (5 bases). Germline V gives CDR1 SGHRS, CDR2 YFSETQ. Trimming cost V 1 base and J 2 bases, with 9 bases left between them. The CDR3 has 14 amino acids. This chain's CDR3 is CASSLRGANTEAFF. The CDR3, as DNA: TGCGCCAGCAGCTTGCGCGGGGCCAACACTGAAGCTTTCTTT.

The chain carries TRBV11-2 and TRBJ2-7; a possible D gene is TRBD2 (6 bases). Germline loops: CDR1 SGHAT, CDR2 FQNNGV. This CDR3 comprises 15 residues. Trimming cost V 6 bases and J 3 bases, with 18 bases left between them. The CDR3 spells CASRRLRRGFYEQYF. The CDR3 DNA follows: TGTGCCAGCAGAAGATTAAGACGGGGGTTCTACGAGCAGTACTTC.

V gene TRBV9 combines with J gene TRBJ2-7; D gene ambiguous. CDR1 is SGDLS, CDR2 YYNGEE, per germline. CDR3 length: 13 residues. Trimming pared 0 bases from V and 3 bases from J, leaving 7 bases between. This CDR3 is CASSVGPNYEQYV. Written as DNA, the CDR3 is TGTGCCAGCAGCGTAGGGCCCAACTACGAGCAGTACGTC.

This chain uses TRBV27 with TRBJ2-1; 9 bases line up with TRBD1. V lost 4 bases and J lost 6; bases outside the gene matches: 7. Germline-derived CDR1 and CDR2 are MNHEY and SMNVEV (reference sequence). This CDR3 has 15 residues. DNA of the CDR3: TGTGCCAGCAGTTCCGGGACAGGGTATGCCAATGAGCAGTTCTTC. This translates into CASSSGTGYANEQFF.

CDR3 amino acids: CASSPGQYNSPLHF. The CDR3 coding sequence is TGTGCCAGCAGCCCGGGACAGTATAATTCACCCCTCCACTTT. This chain links TRBV5-4 with TRBJ1-6; the match to TRBD1 covers 7 bases. V shed 4 bases, J shed 4 bases, and the junction held 2 bases outside the gene matches. Germline lookup yields CDR1 SGHNT and CDR2 YYREEE (reference sequence). There are 14 residues in the CDR3.

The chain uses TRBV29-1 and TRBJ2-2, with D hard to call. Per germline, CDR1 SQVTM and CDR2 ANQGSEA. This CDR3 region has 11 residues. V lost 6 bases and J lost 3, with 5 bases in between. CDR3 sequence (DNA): TGCAGCGTAGACGACACCGGGGAGCTGTTTTTT. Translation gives CSVDDTGELFF.

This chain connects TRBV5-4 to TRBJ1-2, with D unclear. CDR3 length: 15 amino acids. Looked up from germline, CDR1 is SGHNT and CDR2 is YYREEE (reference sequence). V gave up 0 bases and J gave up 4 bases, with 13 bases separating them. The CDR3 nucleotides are TGTGCCAGCAGCTTGGGTATTGAGACGATCTATGGCTACACCTTC. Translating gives CASSLGIETIYGYTF.

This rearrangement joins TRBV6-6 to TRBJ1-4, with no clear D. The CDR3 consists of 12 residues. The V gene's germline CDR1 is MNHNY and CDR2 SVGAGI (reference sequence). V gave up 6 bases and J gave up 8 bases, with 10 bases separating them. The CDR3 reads CASSPVGEKLFF. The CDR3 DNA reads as TGTGCCAGCAGCCCCGTTGGGGAAAAACTGTTTTTT.

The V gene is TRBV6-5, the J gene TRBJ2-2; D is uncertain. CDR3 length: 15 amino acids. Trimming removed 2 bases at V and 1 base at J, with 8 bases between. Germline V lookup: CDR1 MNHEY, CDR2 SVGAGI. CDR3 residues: CASSYAPGNTGELFF. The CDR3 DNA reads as TGTGCCAGCAGTTACGCCCCGGGGAACACCGGGGAGCTGTTTTTT.

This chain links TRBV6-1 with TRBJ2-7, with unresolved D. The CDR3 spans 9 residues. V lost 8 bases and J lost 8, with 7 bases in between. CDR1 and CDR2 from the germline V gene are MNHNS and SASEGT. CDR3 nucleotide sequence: TGTGCCAGCCTCCTTAAGCAGTACGTC. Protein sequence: CASLLKQYV.

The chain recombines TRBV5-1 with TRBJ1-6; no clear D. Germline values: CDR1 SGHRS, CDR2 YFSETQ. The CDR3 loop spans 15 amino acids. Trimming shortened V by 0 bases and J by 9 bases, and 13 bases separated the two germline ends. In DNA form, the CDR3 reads TGCGCCAGCAGCTTGGACCCGGAACGGGGTTCACCCCTCCACTTT. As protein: CASSLDPERGSPLHF.

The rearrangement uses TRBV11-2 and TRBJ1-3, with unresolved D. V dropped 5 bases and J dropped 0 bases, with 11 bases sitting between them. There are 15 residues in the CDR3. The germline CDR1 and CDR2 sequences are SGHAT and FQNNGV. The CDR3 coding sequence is TGTGCCAGCAGCGTACGTTGGATCTCTGGAAACACCATATATTTT. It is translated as CASSVRWISGNTIYF.

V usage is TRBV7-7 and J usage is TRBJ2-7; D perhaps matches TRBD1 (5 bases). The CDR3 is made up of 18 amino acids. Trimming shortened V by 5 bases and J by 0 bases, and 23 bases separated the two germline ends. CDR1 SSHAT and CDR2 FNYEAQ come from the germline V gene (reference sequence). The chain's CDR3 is CASSLLGQGFPSSYEQYV. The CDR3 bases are TGTGCCAGCAGCCTTCTAGGCCAGGGTTTTCCGAGCTCCTACGAGCAGTACGTC.

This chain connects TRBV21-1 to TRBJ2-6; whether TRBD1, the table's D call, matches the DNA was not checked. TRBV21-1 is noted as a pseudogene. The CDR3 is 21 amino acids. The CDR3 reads CASSTGPFEFKGAHGANVLTF. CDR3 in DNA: TGTGCCAGTAGCACAGGACCCTTTGAATTTAAGGGGGCGCATGGGGCCAACGTCCTGACTTTC.

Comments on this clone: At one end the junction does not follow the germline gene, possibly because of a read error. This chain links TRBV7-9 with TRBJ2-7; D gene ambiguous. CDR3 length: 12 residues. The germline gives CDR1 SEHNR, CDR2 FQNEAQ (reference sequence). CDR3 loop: CASSLLVDEQYF. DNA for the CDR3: TGCGCCAGCAGCTTGTTAGTGGACGAGCAGTACTTC.

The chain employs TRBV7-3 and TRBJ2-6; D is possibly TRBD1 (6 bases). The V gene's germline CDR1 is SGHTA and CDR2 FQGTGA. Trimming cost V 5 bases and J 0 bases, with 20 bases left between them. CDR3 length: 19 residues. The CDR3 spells CASSPRTASSLSGANVLTF. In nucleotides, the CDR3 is TGTGCCAGCAGCCCCCGGACAGCTTCATCCCTCTCTGGGGCCAACGTCCTGACTTTC.

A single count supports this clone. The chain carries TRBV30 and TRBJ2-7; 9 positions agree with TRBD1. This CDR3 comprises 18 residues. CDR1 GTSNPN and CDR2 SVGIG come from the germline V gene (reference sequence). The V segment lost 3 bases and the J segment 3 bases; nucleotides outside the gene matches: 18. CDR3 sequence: CAWSLRRQGGQGSYEQYF. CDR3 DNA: TGTGCCTGGAGCCTCCGTCGTCAAGGGGGACAGGGAAGCTACGAGCAGTACTTC.

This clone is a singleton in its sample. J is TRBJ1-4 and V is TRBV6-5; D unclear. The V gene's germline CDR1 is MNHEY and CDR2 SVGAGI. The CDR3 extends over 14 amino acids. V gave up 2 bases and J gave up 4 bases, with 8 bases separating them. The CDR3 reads CASSYGVDNEKLFF. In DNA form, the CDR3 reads TGTGCCAGCAGTTACGGGGTGGATAATGAAAAACTGTTTTTT.